A single sample is the source of the 14 T cell receptor beta chains below, sequenced in a study of cytomegalovirus exposure and HLA in healthy donors. Libraries were prepared by immunoSEQ multiplex PCR; TCRdb keeps only in-frame clonotypes and omits some of them. The profile shows over 60,000 clones, just under 95% of them singletons. The sequenced sample consisted of PBMCs. Receptors originate from a man aged 18-30 years in good health and CMV-seropositive.

This chain joins TRBV5-6 and TRBJ2-7, with TRBD2 as a possible D gene (6 bases). Trimming took 1 base from V and 4 from J, leaving 12 bases between them. CDR1 and CDR2 (germline): SGHDT, YYEEEE. The length of the CDR3 is 14 residues. CDR3 loop: CASSLNPGAYEQYF. Written as DNA, the CDR3 is TGTGCCAGCAGCTTGAATCCGGGAGCATACGAGCAGTACTTC.

CDR3 nucleotide sequence: TGCAGCGTCCACAAGGGGGCGGGGATGAACACTGAAGCTTTCTTT. Residues: CSVHKGAGMNTEAFF. The V and J genes are TRBV29-1 and TRBJ1-1; 7 positions match TRBD1. The germline gives CDR1 SQVTM, CDR2 ANQGSEA. The CDR3 has 15 residues. J lost 0 bases, V lost 6 bases, and 10 bases had no gene match.

The sample holds one count of this clone. V gene TRBV6-7 combines with J gene TRBJ2-3; 7 nucleotides line up with TRBD2. TRBV6-7 is labeled an ORF, and its function is uncertain. The CDR3 is 19 residues long. V trimming: 0 bases; J trimming: 0 bases; junction bases outside the gene matches: 12. As DNA, the CDR3 is TGTGCCAGCAGTTACTCCCTGACACGCGGGAGATCTAGCACAGATACGCAGTATTTT. Its translation is CASSYSLTRGRSSTDTQYF.

The V call is TRBV5-1, the J call TRBJ2-7; D is perhaps TRBD2 (5 bases). V dropped 1 base and J dropped 1 base, with 18 bases sitting between them. The CDR3 totals 17 residues. Germline values: CDR1 SGHRS, CDR2 YFSETQ. CDR3 nucleotides: TGCGCCAGCAGCTTGAGCGGCACAGTTCTGCAATCCTACGAGCAGTACTTC. As protein: CASSLSGTVLQSYEQYF.

The chain employs TRBV10-3 and TRBJ1-1; weak D call: TRBD1 (5 bases). This CDR3 is 14 amino acids long. V gave up 3 bases and J gave up 2 bases, with 10 bases separating them. Germline V lookup: CDR1 ENHRY, CDR2 SYGVKD. Here the CDR3 reads CAISEYDRNTEAFF. DNA for the CDR3: TGTGCCATCAGTGAATATGACAGAAACACTGAAGCTTTCTTT.

The chain joins TRBV4-1 to TRBJ2-7, with D possibly TRBD1 on 6 matching bases. The CDR3 totals 15 residues. V was clipped by 3 bases and J by 3 bases, with 15 bases between them. CDR1 and CDR2 from the germline V gene are MGHRA and YSYEKL. The CDR3 sequence is CASSQGAGVFYEQYF. The CDR3 DNA reads as TGCGCCAGCAGCCAGGGGGCAGGGGTTTTCTACGAGCAGTACTTC.

This chain uses TRBV28 with TRBJ2-7; tentatively, D is TRBD2 (6 bases). The germline gives CDR1 MDHEN, CDR2 SYDVKM. With 6 bases removed from V and 3 bases from J, the gap between germline ends came to 9 bases. There are 12 residues in the CDR3. The CDR3 DNA sequence: TGTGCCAGCAGATACGGGAGCTACGAGCAGTACTTC. Its translation is CASRYGSYEQYF.

The chain joins TRBV4-1 to TRBJ2-7; TRBD2 might be the D (6 bases). CDR3 length equals 15 residues. V was trimmed by 4 bases and J by 2 bases, leaving 15 bases between them. Germline V gene lookup returns CDR1 MGHRA and CDR2 YSYEKL. Here the CDR3 reads CASSPRGGEAYEQYF. The CDR3 DNA follows: TGCGCCAGCAGCCCCCGCGGAGGGGAGGCCTACGAGCAGTACTTC.

The genes are TRBV6-1 and TRBJ1-2, with TRBD1 matching over 8 bases. In germline, CDR1 is MNHNS, CDR2 SASEGT. This CDR3 region has 15 residues. The J segment lost 5 bases and the V segment lost 3 bases, leaving 8 bases of the junction unmatched. Here the CDR3 DNA reads TGTGCCAGCAGTGAGGGACTGGACAGGGTGTATGGCTACACCTTC. Protein product: CASSEGLDRVYGYTF.

J is TRBJ2-3 and V is TRBV11-2; 13 bases map to TRBD2. Germline assignment: CDR1 SGHAT and CDR2 FQNNGV. The CDR3 has 17 residues. The V gene end was trimmed by 1 base and the J gene end by 6 bases; junction bases not matched to a gene: 7. The CDR3 reads CASSLGRLAGGVDTQYF. The DNA for the CDR3 is TGTGCCAGCAGCTTAGGGCGACTAGCGGGAGGCGTGGATACGCAGTATTTT.

This chain joins TRBV5-6 and TRBJ2-2; D is possibly TRBD1 (5 bases). Trimming left V 4 bases short and J 3 bases short, with 16 bases between. The CDR3 consists of 16 residues. Germline assignment: CDR1 SGHDT and CDR2 YYEEEE. This CDR3 is CASSPGHLWDTGELFF. The CDR3 region has the DNA TGTGCCAGCAGCCCCGGACACTTATGGGACACCGGGGAGCTGTTTTTT.

The rearrangement uses TRBV5-6 and TRBJ2-7; maybe TRBD1 (6 bases). Germline V gene lookup returns CDR1 SGHDT and CDR2 YYEEEE. The V and J ends lost 2 bases and 4 bases respectively, with 10 bases between them. There are 13 residues in the CDR3. CDR3 bases: TGTGCCAGCAGCTTACAGGGTCAGTACGAGCAGTACTTC. Translating gives CASSLQGQYEQYF.

The chain has TRBV10-3 and TRBJ2-3; D remains unclear. Germline CDR1 reads ENHRY; CDR2 reads SYGVKD. The CDR3 totals 13 residues. The germline V and J ends were trimmed by 0 bases and 4 bases, with 5 bases remaining between them. The CDR3 coding sequence is TGTGCCATCAGTGAGTCTCGAGCAGATACGCAGTATTTT. Translation gives CAISESRADTQYF.

The chain recombines TRBV27 with TRBJ1-6; TRBD1 is a possible D gene (5 bases). The CDR3 sequence is 15 residues long. Germline CDR1 is MNHEY and CDR2 is SMNVEV (reference sequence). Trimming cost V 4 bases and J 7 bases, with 14 bases left between them. The CDR3 sequence: CASSSRVSPNSPLHF. The CDR3 DNA follows: TGTGCCAGCAGTTCCAGGGTTTCTCCCAATTCACCCCTCCACTTT.